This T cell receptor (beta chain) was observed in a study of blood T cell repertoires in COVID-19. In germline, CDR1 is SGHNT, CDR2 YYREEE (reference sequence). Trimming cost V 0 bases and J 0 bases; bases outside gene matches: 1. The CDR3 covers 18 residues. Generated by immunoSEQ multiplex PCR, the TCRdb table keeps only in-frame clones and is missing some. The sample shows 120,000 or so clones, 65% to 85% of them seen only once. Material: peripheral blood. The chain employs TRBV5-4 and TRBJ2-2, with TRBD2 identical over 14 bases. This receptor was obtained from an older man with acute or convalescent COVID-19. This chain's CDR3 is CASSLEGLAGANTGELFF. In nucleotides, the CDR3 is TGTGCCAGCAGCTTGGAGGGACTAGCGGGGGCGAACACCGGGGAGCTGTTTTTT.